This TCR beta chain was obtained from a study of cytotoxic CD8 clonotypes in ibrutinib-treated CLL. Whole-study context: Response specimens were obtained following a median treatment duration of about twelve months, with a range of 6 to 36.

The germline gives CDR1 MNHEY, CDR2 SVGAGI. V lost 6 bases and J lost 3, with 15 bases in between. This CDR3 region has 15 residues. Assay: immunoSEQ multiplex PCR; the TCRdb copy retains only in-frame clones and omits some. The sample consists of about 140,000 clones, around 77% of them appearing once. The source of this sequence is a human donor with chronic lymphocytic leukemia. Material: PBMCs, obtained after 12 months of ibrutinib treatment. The genes are TRBV6-5 and TRBJ1-5; D perhaps matches TRBD1 (6 bases). In DNA form, the CDR3 reads TGTGCCAGCAGCAAAGGGACACCGCCCAATCAGCCCCAGCATTTT. Protein product: CASSKGTPPNQPQHF.